This T cell receptor beta chain was sequenced in a study of molecular identifiers for immune sequencing clone quantification. Concerning this clonotype: A much larger clonotype is one base distant, so this may be a read error.

TCRdb re-called the PCR reads through MiXCR, storing one row per CDR3 protein. The repertoire consists of 300,000 to 400,000 distinct CDR3 sequences, with around 21% occurring once and the leading ten covering approximately 0.84%. The CDR3 length is 15 residues. Germline lookup yields CDR1 SNHLY and CDR2 FYNNEI. The sample consisted of naive CD8+ T cells from blood, with Jurkat cell RNA spiked in. Subset given: FACS-sorted CD8+CD4-CCR7+CD45RA+ naive T cells. The receptor's source is a human donor in good health. Some libraries in this study had Jurkat cell RNA spiked in. The chain is built from TRBV2 and TRBJ2-3; D may correspond to TRBD1 or TRBD2 (5 bases each). The CDR3 nucleotides read TGTGCCAGCAGTGACAGGGACCTTAGCACAGATACGCGGTATTTT. Encoded protein: CASSDRDLSTDTRYF.